The 23 T cell receptor beta chains below were found in one sample sequenced in a study of PD-L1 blockade in urothelial cancer. Sequencing used immunoSEQ multiplex PCR; TCRdb keeps in-frame clones, though not all of them. Found here are 70,000 to 85,000 clones, 80% to 90% of them singletons; the top ten hold roughly 4.5%. This sample comprised PBMCs, obtained around atezolizumab (anti-PD-L1) treatment. The source of these receptors is a man in his sixties or seventies with urothelial cancer.

The chain recombines TRBV27 with TRBJ2-2, with 10 bases matching TRBD1. Germline CDR1 reads MNHEY; CDR2 reads SMNVEV (reference sequence). The CDR3 contains 17 residues. Unmatched junction bases numbered 16, after V lost 8 bases and J lost 7 bases. For the CDR3, the DNA is TGTGCCAGCGGGAAAGGTCGGGACAGGGGTTCCGGCGGGGAGCTGTTTTTT. This sequence encodes CASGKGRDRGSGGELFF.

The genes are TRBV9 and TRBJ2-1; TRBD2 agrees at 11 bases. The CDR3 consists of 19 residues. Trimming at V came to 4 bases and at J to 4 bases, leaving 16 bases not matched to a gene. Germline CDR1 reads SGDLS; CDR2 reads YYNGEE. CDR3 DNA: TGTGCCAGCAGCTCCCGTCTAGCGGGAGGCCGAGGAGGTTACAATGAGCAGTTCTTC. Protein sequence: CASSSRLAGGRGGYNEQFF.

The chain uses TRBV18 and TRBJ1-1, with D maybe TRBD1 (6 bases). V lost 3 bases, J lost 1 base, and 9 bases lay in between. The CDR3 totals 14 residues. The V gene's germline CDR1 is KGHSH and CDR2 LQKENI. As DNA, the CDR3 is TGTGCCAGCTCACCTGCAGGGGCGAACACTGAAGCTTTCTTT. Its translation is CASSPAGANTEAFF. The variable domain in full, completed from reference TRBV18 and TRBJ1-1, reads NAGVMQNPRHLVRRRGQEARLRCSPMKGHSHVYWYRQLPEEGLKFMVYLQKENIIDESGMPKERFSAEFPKEGPSILRIQQVVRGDSAAYFCASSPAGANTEAFFGQGTRLTVV.

This chain uses TRBV11-3 with TRBJ2-1; 12 bases line up with TRBD1. With 4 bases clipped from V and 1 base from J, the junction kept 11 bases outside the gene matches. Germline CDR1 is SGHNT and CDR2 is YENEEA. This CDR3 comprises 19 residues. CDR3 coding DNA: TGTGCCAGCAGCTCCCAGGGACAGGGGGCTGAATTTTCCTACAATGAGCAGTTCTTC. Protein product: CASSSQGQGAEFSYNEQFF.

This sequence joins TRBV27 and TRBJ2-3, with D possibly TRBD2 on 5 matching bases. Per the germline V gene, CDR1 is MNHEY and CDR2 is SMNVEV (reference sequence). The CDR3 runs to 14 residues. V gave up 3 bases and J gave up 10 bases, with 17 bases separating them. CDR3 nucleotides: TGTGCCAGCAGTTTTCTCCTACCGGAGGCGGCGCAGTATTTT. It yields the protein CASSFLLPEAAQYF.

The rearrangement joins TRBV6-1 to TRBJ1-1; 11 positions agree with TRBD1. The CDR3 is 13 amino acids. V shed 6 bases and J 8 bases; nucleotides not matched to a gene: 5. The germline gives CDR1 MNHNS, CDR2 SASEGT. This CDR3 reads CASSRTGGAEAFF. DNA of the CDR3: TGTGCCAGCAGCAGGACAGGGGGCGCCGAAGCTTTCTTT.

This clone was recorded once. The chain is built from TRBV5-1 and TRBJ1-3; tentatively, D is TRBD1 (6 bases). Germline CDR1 is SGHRS and CDR2 is YFSETQ. Deletions cut 5 bases from V and 0 bases from J, with 18 bases between. The CDR3 consists of 17 residues. The CDR3 sequence: CASSLGDRPYSGNTIYF. CDR3 nucleotides: TGCGCCAGCAGTCTCGGTGACAGGCCTTACTCTGGAAACACCATATATTTT.

The chain carries TRBV11-2 and TRBJ2-7, with 9 bases that match TRBD2. Germline V gene sequence: CDR1 SGHAT, CDR2 FQNNGV. This CDR3 has 15 amino acids. Trimming removed 1 base from V and 1 base from J; junction bases left unmatched: 2. The CDR3 coding sequence is TGTGCCAGCAGCTTAGGGGCGGGAGGGTCCTACGAGCAGTACTTC. Amino acids: CASSLGAGGSYEQYF. The whole variable domain, remainder taken from reference TRBV11-2 and TRBJ2-7, is EAGVAQSPRYKIIEKRQSVAFWCNPISGHATLYWYQQILGQGPKLLIQFQNNGVVDDSQLPKDRFSAERLKGVDSTLKIQPAKLEDSAVYLCASSLGAGGSYEQYFGPGTRLTVT.

The genes are TRBV28 and TRBJ2-2, with 10 bases matching TRBD2. In germline, CDR1 is MDHEN, CDR2 SYDVKM. The V gene end was trimmed by 11 bases and the J gene end by 4 bases; junction bases not matched to a gene: 4. The CDR3 spans 13 residues. The CDR3 protein is CAGGLAATGELFF. CDR3 DNA: TGTGCCGGTGGACTAGCGGCCACCGGGGAGCTGTTTTTT.

The chain employs TRBV4-2 and TRBJ2-7; no clear D. This CDR3 has 15 residues. Germline V gene sequence: CDR1 LGHNA, CDR2 YNFKEQ. Trimming stripped 1 base from V and 2 bases from J, with 12 bases between. Here the CDR3 reads CASSQGLLRTYEQYF. CDR3 in DNA: TGTGCCAGCAGCCAAGGTCTGTTGCGGACCTACGAGCAGTACTTC.

The chain links TRBV5-1 to TRBJ1-2; TRBD1 matches at 7 bases. Germline V gives CDR1 SGHRS, CDR2 YFSETQ. CDR3 length: 17 amino acids. Trimming took 4 bases from V and 4 from J; bases not matched to a gene: 16. In DNA form, the CDR3 reads TGCGCCAGCAGCCCGCTTCGACACGGGACAGTGACCTATGGCTACACCTTC. This sequence encodes CASSPLRHGTVTYGYTF.

The V and J genes are TRBV5-1 and TRBJ1-2; D is ambiguous. There are 13 residues in the CDR3. Germline V gene lookup returns CDR1 SGHRS and CDR2 YFSETQ. Trimming left V 0 bases short and J 5 bases short, with 8 bases between. Here the CDR3 DNA reads TGCGCCAGCAGCTTGGGAGGTTTATATGGCTACACCTTC. The encoded protein is CASSLGGLYGYTF.

The chain is built from TRBV6-6 and TRBJ2-5, with D maybe TRBD1 (6 bases). The CDR3 runs 16 residues. CDR1 is MNHNY and CDR2 is SVGAGI in the germline V gene (reference sequence). V lost 5 bases, J lost 2 bases, and 18 bases lay in between. The CDR3 region is CASSPLGAGVQETQYF. DNA for the CDR3: TGTGCCAGCAGTCCCCTTGGGGCAGGGGTACAAGAGACCCAGTACTTC.

This chain connects TRBV19 to TRBJ2-2; 8 bases align to TRBD1. Germline trimming cut 3 bases from V and 2 bases from J; bases unmatched to any gene: 5. CDR1 and CDR2 from the germline V gene are LNHDA and SQIVND (reference sequence). The CDR3 totals 16 residues. CDR3 sequence: CASSIRGQGNTGELFF. The CDR3 DNA follows: TGTGCCAGTAGTATCCGCGGACAGGGAAACACCGGGGAGCTGTTTTTT.

This clone came up once. This chain joins TRBV18 and TRBJ1-2, with 10 bases that match TRBD1. The CDR3 has 15 amino acids. The J segment lost 4 bases and the V segment lost 5 bases, leaving 7 bases of the junction unmatched. CDR1 and CDR2 from the germline V gene are KGHSH and LQKENI. In DNA, the CDR3 is TGTGCCAGCTCAAAATGGACAGGGGGTGCCTATGGCTACACCTTC. Its protein is CASSKWTGGAYGYTF.

The chain links TRBV7-8 to TRBJ1-5; D is unclear. V was cut by 5 bases and J by 0 bases, with 8 bases left in between. Germline assignment: CDR1 SGHVS and CDR2 FQNEAQ. The CDR3 is 14 amino acids. The CDR3 DNA is TGTGCCAGCAGCCTGACACATAGCAATCAGCCCCAGCATTTT. Its protein is CASSLTHSNQPQHF.

The V gene is TRBV2, the J gene TRBJ1-4; D is undetermined. Germline V lookup: CDR1 SNHLY, CDR2 FYNNEI. V lost 6 bases and J 7 bases, leaving 18 bases between the germline ends. CDR3 length equals 15 residues. CDR3 amino acids: CASRTGRPRGEKLFF. The DNA of the CDR3 is TGTGCCAGCAGAACCGGGAGGCCTCGGGGTGAAAAACTGTTTTTT.

The chain uses TRBV27 and TRBJ2-7, with 11 bases matching TRBD2. The CDR3 covers 16 residues. Germline assignment: CDR1 MNHEY and CDR2 SMNVEV (reference sequence). The J segment lost 3 bases and the V segment lost 4 bases, leaving 8 bases of the junction unmatched. The CDR3 reads CASSSLTSGRDYEQYF. Written as DNA, the CDR3 is TGTGCCAGCAGTTCCCTAACTAGCGGGAGAGACTACGAGCAGTACTTC.

This chain uses TRBV4-2 with TRBJ2-7; the match to TRBD1 covers 7 bases. CDR3 length: 15 residues. In germline, CDR1 is LGHNA, CDR2 YNFKEQ. V gave up 4 bases and J gave up 3 bases; unmatched junction bases: 9. CDR3 nucleotide sequence: TGTGCCAGCAGCCCAGAGGACAGGAACGACTACGAGCAGTACTTC. Translated, it gives CASSPEDRNDYEQYF.

The chain joins TRBV11-2 to TRBJ1-2; 9 bases match TRBD1. The CDR3 length is 15 residues. With V trimmed by 4 bases and J by 4 bases, 7 bases remained unmatched. The germline V gene encodes CDR1 SGHAT and CDR2 FQNNGV. DNA for the CDR3: TGTGCCAGCAGCTCTACAGGGGGCTTCGGCTATGGCTACACCTTC. Amino acids: CASSSTGGFGYGYTF.

This chain uses TRBV29-1 with TRBJ1-2; TRBD1 agrees at 7 bases. Germline V gene sequence: CDR1 SQVTM, CDR2 ANQGSEA. Trimming took 3 bases from V and 6 from J; bases not matched to a gene: 7. CDR3 size: 13 residues. This CDR3 is CSVDPGGQNGYTF. In nucleotides, the CDR3 is TGCAGCGTTGATCCAGGGGGTCAAAATGGCTACACCTTC.

This clone was counted a single time. The rearrangement links TRBV5-1 to TRBJ2-7; D perhaps matches TRBD2 (5 bases). The ends were cut back, 0 bases at V and 0 bases at J, with 10 bases in the middle. The CDR3 is made up of 15 amino acids. Germline CDR1 SGHRS, CDR2 YFSETQ. The CDR3 region is CASSLGPGSSYEQYF. CDR3 DNA sequence: TGCGCCAGCAGCTTGGGTCCGGGGAGCTCCTACGAGCAGTACTTC.

The chain combines TRBV30 with TRBJ2-3; TRBD1 agrees at 9 bases. J was trimmed by 3 bases and V by 5 bases; bases with no gene match: 0. Germline CDR1 and CDR2: GTSNPN and SVGIG (reference sequence). The CDR3 length is 12 residues. In DNA, the CDR3 is TGTGCCTGGGGGACAGGGACAGATACGCAGTATTTT. Its translation is CAWGTGTDTQYF.